These 29 T cell receptor beta chains share one sample of origin, sequenced in a study of CD8+ T cells in alopecia areata (dated by TCRdb to 2017 to 2018). Library method: the immunoSEQ multiplex PCR assay. RNA was extracted from all samples and reverse transcribed into cDNA, which served as template for TCR sequencing. The table was pulled from immuneACCESS by TCRdb, which kept in-frame rearrangements only. Such tables lose some clones; where checked, under half of the loss comes from unresolved V genes, and the rest has no known cause. Across this sample there are 110,000 to 150,000 clones, with roughly 58% seen only once. The ten most abundant clones make up 30% to 45% of the sample. Sequencing was done on a sample of CD8+ T cells sorted from blood. The receptors stem from a human donor in good health.

This chain uses TRBV5-6 with TRBJ2-1, with no clear D. Trimming removed 0 bases from V and 4 bases from J, with 5 bases in between. Germline V gene sequence: CDR1 SGHDT, CDR2 YYEEEE. This CDR3 has 13 residues. CDR3 sequence reads: CASSLGHYNEQFF. CDR3 coding DNA: TGTGCCAGCAGCTTGGGGCATTACAATGAGCAGTTCTTC.

The chain has TRBV7-9 and TRBJ2-5; possibly TRBD1 for D (5 bases). Looked up from germline, CDR1 is SEHNR and CDR2 is FQNEAQ (reference sequence). This CDR3 region has 13 residues. V shed 4 bases and J shed 1 base, with 7 bases lying between them. The CDR3 DNA is TGTGCCAGCAGCTCGGACATCCAAGAGACCCAGTACTTC. Protein: CASSSDIQETQYF.

J is TRBJ1-1 and V is TRBV14; 8 bases are shared with TRBD1. The V gene's germline CDR1 is SGHDN and CDR2 FVKESK. This CDR3 has 14 residues. J gave up 11 bases and V 0 bases, and 8 bases lay outside the gene matches. In DNA form, the CDR3 reads TGTGCCAGCAGCCAAGAGTCGGGACAGGTGTATGCTTTCTTT. Translated: CASSQESGQVYAFF. The whole variable domain, filled in from reference TRBV14 and TRBJ1-1, reads EAGVTQFPSHSVIEKGQTVTLRCDPISGHDNLYWYRRVMGKEIKFLLHFVKESKQDESGMPNNRFLAERTGGTYSTLKVQPAELEDSGVYFCASSQESGQVYAFFGQGTRLTVV.

This clone is termed medium-sized (0.01 to 0.1%). This rearrangement joins TRBV6-4 to TRBJ2-2, with D unresolved. V was cut by 0 bases and J by 0 bases, with 2 bases left in between. The V gene's germline CDR1 is MRHNA and CDR2 SNTAGT. This CDR3 has 14 amino acids. CDR3 sequence reads: CASSDSTNTGELFF. The CDR3 DNA reads as TGTGCCAGCAGTGACTCGACGAACACCGGGGAGCTGTTTTTT.

CDR3 in DNA: TGCAGCGTTGAGTCCGGGGTTTACAATGAGCAGTTCTTC. This sequence encodes CSVESGVYNEQFF. V and J are TRBV29-1 and TRBJ2-1, with D possibly TRBD2 on 5 matching bases. The germline V gene has CDR1 SQVTM and CDR2 ANQGSEA. The CDR3 covers 13 residues. The germline V and J ends were trimmed by 3 bases and 4 bases, with 10 bases remaining between them.

The J gene is TRBJ2-2, the V gene TRBV9, with TRBD2 matching over 13 bases. Per the germline V gene, CDR1 is SGDLS and CDR2 is YYNGEE. The CDR3 length is 16 residues. J lost 7 bases, V lost 5 bases, and 8 bases had no gene match. The CDR3 reads CASSLGLAGLGGELFF. CDR3 coding DNA: TGTGCCAGCAGTCTGGGACTAGCGGGACTCGGCGGGGAGCTGTTTTTT. Filled out from reference TRBV9 and TRBJ2-2, the complete variable domain reads DSGVTQTPKHLITATGQRVTLRCSPRSGDLSVYWYQQSLDQGLQFLIQYYNGEERAKGNILERFSAQQFPDLHSELNLSSLELGDSALYFCASSLGLAGLGGELFFGEGSRLTVL.

Ten or more counts support this clone. The chain recombines TRBV7-6 with TRBJ2-7; no reliable D call. Trimming removed 1 base at V and 0 bases at J, with 4 bases between. Germline-derived CDR1 and CDR2 are SGHVS and FNYEAQ. This CDR3 comprises 13 residues. The CDR3 protein is CASSLDGSYEQYF. The DNA of the CDR3 is TGTGCCAGCAGCTTAGACGGCTCCTACGAGCAGTACTTC.

This chain uses TRBV2 with TRBJ2-1, with a weak D call TRBD2 (6 bases). Germline V gene lookup returns CDR1 SNHLY and CDR2 FYNNEI. The V gene lost 3 bases and the J gene lost 12 bases, with 12 bases spanning the gap. The CDR3 runs to 12 residues. The CDR3 DNA reads TGTGCCAGCAGTGACTTAGCGGACGGGCAGTTCTTC. Translation: CASSDLADGQFF. The full variable domain, rest sourced from reference TRBV2 and TRBJ2-1, is EPEVTQTPSHQVTQMGQEVILRCVPISNHLYFYWYRQILGQKVEFLVSFYNNEISEKSEIFDDQFSVERPDGSNFTLKIRSTKLEDSAMYFCASSDLADGQFFGPGTRLTVL.

The V gene is TRBV9, the J gene TRBJ1-2; D remains unclear. The CDR3 length is 11 residues. Germline V gene sequence: CDR1 SGDLS, CDR2 YYNGEE. V dropped 4 bases and J dropped 6 bases, with 7 bases sitting between them. In nucleotides, the CDR3 is TGTGCCAGCAGCCTGGGGAATGGCTACACCTTC. Its translation is CASSLGNGYTF.

The rearrangement uses TRBV28 and TRBJ2-5, with D tentatively TRBD1 or TRBD2 (5 bases each). This CDR3 region has 16 residues. Germline assignment: CDR1 MDHEN and CDR2 SYDVKM. V was clipped by 0 bases and J by 2 bases, with 13 bases between them. CDR3 protein: CASSLWRDPSQETQYF. CDR3 DNA: TGTGCCAGCAGTTTATGGAGGGACCCATCGCAAGAGACCCAGTACTTC.

Concerning this clone: Additional DNA sequences in this sample encode the identical CDR3. V is TRBV27 and J is TRBJ2-2; D gene unclear. The V end was cut by 3 bases, the J end by 5 bases, with 7 bases between. Germline loops: CDR1 MNHEY, CDR2 SMNVEV (reference sequence). The CDR3 has 13 amino acids. For the CDR3, the DNA is TGTGCCAGCAGTTTTGGTGGGACCGGGGAGCTGTTTTTT. Protein product: CASSFGGTGELFF.

This chain uses TRBV2 with TRBJ2-7, with TRBD2 as a possible D gene (5 bases). Deletions cut 7 bases from V and 2 bases from J, with 9 bases between. The CDR3 runs to 12 residues. Germline loops: CDR1 SNHLY, CDR2 FYNNEI. CDR3 in DNA: TGTGCCAGCATCCCCGGGACCTACGAGCAGTACTTC. It specifies CASIPGTYEQYF.

This chain connects TRBV29-1 to TRBJ1-2, with D unresolved. V was pared by 4 bases and J by 2 bases, with 11 bases between. CDR1 is SQVTM and CDR2 is ANQGSEA in the germline V gene. The CDR3 totals 13 residues. The chain's CDR3 is CSVGPLNNYGYTF. CDR3 nucleotides: TGCAGCGTTGGTCCCCTGAACAACTATGGCTACACCTTC.

This chain connects TRBV29-1 to TRBJ1-2; weak D call: TRBD1 (5 bases). The V end was cut by 1 base, the J end by 4 bases, with 7 bases between. This CDR3 is built from 12 residues. Germline CDR1 is SQVTM and CDR2 is ANQGSEA. The CDR3 region has the DNA TGCAGCGTTGAAGGGGGCGTCTATGGCTACACCTTC. The encoded protein is CSVEGGVYGYTF.

The chain links TRBV5-6 to TRBJ2-1; D unresolved. Trimming took off 4 bases at V and 6 bases at J, with 14 bases between the two ends. Germline assignment: CDR1 SGHDT and CDR2 YYEEEE. The CDR3 has 14 residues. CDR3 in DNA: TGTGCCAGCAGCGTGGGTGCTAGGGTCAATGAGCAGTTCTTC. As protein: CASSVGARVNEQFF.

This rearrangement joins TRBV6-6 to TRBJ1-5; D gene ambiguous. V gave up 5 bases and J gave up 0 bases, with 11 bases separating them. The CDR3 extends over 15 amino acids. Germline lookup yields CDR1 MNHNY and CDR2 SVGAGI (reference sequence). The CDR3 loop is CASSPLANSNQPQHF. The CDR3 DNA sequence: TGTGCCAGCAGTCCCCTTGCAAATAGCAATCAGCCCCAGCATTTT.

This clone was detected only a few times. The J gene is TRBJ2-6, the V gene TRBV29-1, with TRBD1 identical over 8 bases. J was trimmed by 1 base and V by 4 bases; bases with no gene match: 15. The germline gives CDR1 SQVTM, CDR2 ANQGSEA. This CDR3 has 19 residues. This chain's CDR3 is CSVVSAPGQGSSGANVLTF. The DNA for the CDR3 is TGCAGCGTTGTCTCCGCCCCAGGACAGGGTAGTTCTGGGGCCAACGTCCTGACTTTC.

This chain connects TRBV27 to TRBJ2-1; D is unclear. The V gene lost 1 base and the J gene lost 7 bases, with 17 bases spanning the gap. The germline CDR1 and CDR2 sequences are MNHEY and SMNVEV (reference sequence). The CDR3 spans 16 residues. Here the CDR3 DNA reads TGTGCCAGCAGTTTATTCTTAGGCCCGCCTGGGAATGAGCAGTTCTTC. Translation gives CASSLFLGPPGNEQFF.

The chain uses TRBV7-9 and TRBJ2-7, with a possible D match to TRBD2 (5 bases). With 4 bases removed from V and 0 bases from J, the gap between germline ends came to 16 bases. The CDR3 covers 16 residues. Germline lookup yields CDR1 SEHNR and CDR2 FQNEAQ (reference sequence). The DNA of the CDR3 is TGTGCCAGCAGCTCCCTAGTGGGAGTCTACTCCTACGAGCAGTACTTC. This gives the protein CASSSLVGVYSYEQYF.

The chain links TRBV27 to TRBJ2-7; 8 bases fit TRBD1. The trim removed 5 bases at V and 0 bases at J, leaving 15 bases unmatched. Per the germline V gene, CDR1 is MNHEY and CDR2 is SMNVEV (reference sequence). The CDR3 has 18 residues. CDR3 coding DNA: TGTGCCAGCAGTACGGTAGACGGACAGGGTTTCCCCTCCTACGAGCAGTACTTC. The encoded protein is CASSTVDGQGFPSYEQYF.

The chain has TRBV28 and TRBJ2-3; TRBD1 matches at 9 bases. Germline V lookup: CDR1 MDHEN, CDR2 SYDVKM. The CDR3 runs 15 residues. Germline trimming cut 5 bases from V and 3 bases from J; bases unmatched to any gene: 6. The CDR3 sequence is CASSLGTGKTDTQYF. The DNA for the CDR3 is TGTGCCAGCAGTCTCGGGACAGGGAAAACAGATACGCAGTATTTT.

The chain combines TRBV2 with TRBJ1-5, with D hard to call. CDR3 length: 15 residues. Deletions cut 6 bases from V and 6 bases from J, with 18 bases between. From germline, CDR1 is SNHLY and CDR2 FYNNEI. Written as DNA, the CDR3 is TGTGCCAGCAGGGGTTGGACGGCCTTCGGTCAGCCCCAGCATTTT. Its translation is CASRGWTAFGQPQHF.

The rearrangement uses TRBV7-9 and TRBJ2-5; a weak D match, TRBD1 (5 bases). Trimming left V 5 bases short and J 5 bases short, with 15 bases between. This CDR3 region has 14 residues. The germline gives CDR1 SEHNR, CDR2 FQNEAQ (reference sequence). CDR3 in amino acids: CASSADTLMETQYF. CDR3 DNA: TGTGCCAGCAGCGCGGACACCCTGATGGAGACCCAGTACTTC.

CDR3 amino acids: CSVVVRAGQFF. The CDR3 bases are TGCAGCGTTGTGGTAAGGGCAGGGCAGTTCTTC. The V gene is TRBV29-1, the J gene TRBJ2-1; D ambiguous. V was pared by 4 bases and J by 12 bases, with 13 bases between. This CDR3 has 11 residues. The germline gives CDR1 SQVTM, CDR2 ANQGSEA.

The chain couples TRBV15 to TRBJ2-2; D is possibly TRBD2 (6 bases). Trimming pared 1 base from V and 2 bases from J, leaving 11 bases between. From germline, CDR1 is LNHNV and CDR2 YYDKDF (reference sequence). The CDR3 is 16 amino acids. The CDR3 nucleotides read TGTGCCACCAGCAGAGGTCTAGCGATTAACACCGGGGAGCTGTTTTTT. It is translated as CATSRGLAINTGELFF.

The J gene is TRBJ2-1, the V gene TRBV4-1; no firm D call. CDR3 length equals 13 residues. Germline V CDR1 and CDR2: MGHRA, YSYEKL. V was cut by 3 bases and J by 10 bases, with 13 bases left in between. CDR3 nucleotides: TGCGCCAGCAGCCAGGTAGCCCTCGAGGAGCAGTTCTTC. This gives the protein CASSQVALEEQFF.

The chain links TRBV11-1 to TRBJ2-7; D call uncertain. CDR1 and CDR2 (germline): SGHAT, FQDESV (reference sequence). This CDR3 has 14 amino acids. V was pared by 5 bases and J by 5 bases, with 16 bases between. The CDR3 region has the DNA TGTGCCAGCAGCCCCCGTGTGGCGCCGGACGAGCAGTACTTC. Translated: CASSPRVAPDEQYF.

This clone was recorded a few times. This chain links TRBV7-9 with TRBJ2-5; TRBD1 agrees at 7 bases. The CDR3 consists of 15 residues. The germline CDR1 and CDR2 sequences are SEHNR and FQNEAQ (reference sequence). Unmatched junction bases numbered 9, after V lost 3 bases and J lost 5 bases. The CDR3: CASSLATGSGETQYF. The CDR3 nucleotides read TGTGCCAGCAGCTTGGCGACAGGGTCGGGCGAGACCCAGTACTTC.

The chain carries TRBV30 and TRBJ2-3; D remains ambiguous. Germline-derived CDR1 and CDR2 are GTSNPN and SVGIG (reference sequence). The V end lost 7 bases, the J end lost 0 bases, and 11 bases lay between the germline ends. The CDR3 has 13 residues. The CDR3 reads CAYLPPSTDTQYF. The CDR3 coding sequence is TGTGCCTACCTCCCCCCAAGCACAGATACGCAGTATTTT.